The present entry profiles one TCR beta chain with its context. Its target is not known. Buffy coats from healthy blood donors served as controls. This sample is drawn from a study of STAT5B mutations in CD4+ large granular lymphocyte leukemia. The study's findings and limits: Without HLA matching, higher CD4+ than CD8+ T-LGLL clonality could reflect small sample size.

Produced via immunoSEQ multiplex PCR; TCRdb's table is partial and in-frame only. The data contain 25,000 to 35,000 clones, roughly two thirds of them singletons. The clonotype originates from a human donor in good health. Sequenced material: CD4+ T cells from blood buffy coats.

The CDR3 region has the DNA TGTGCCAGCAGCCGGACTAGCGGCTACACAGATACGCAGTATTTT. It translates to CASSRTSGYTDTQYF. V usage is TRBV7-9 and J usage is TRBJ2-3, with TRBD2 matching over 10 bases. Germline V gives CDR1 SEHNR, CDR2 FQNEAQ (reference sequence). The CDR3 is made up of 15 amino acids. Trimming cost V 5 bases and J 2 bases; bases outside gene matches: 4.